A single sample gave rise to the 7 T cell receptor beta chains below, sequenced in a study of blood T cell repertoires in COVID-19. Libraries were prepared by immunoSEQ multiplex PCR; TCRdb keeps only in-frame clonotypes and omits some of them. The data contain 300,000 to 400,000 clones, 87% of them singletons. The sequenced sample consisted of peripheral blood. These receptors were collected from a woman aged 45-60 years with COVID-19, enrolled during active disease.

The J gene is TRBJ1-3, the V gene TRBV14; D not resolved. V was clipped by 6 bases and J by 0 bases, with 6 bases between them. The CDR3 consists of 13 residues. Germline V gene sequence: CDR1 SGHDN, CDR2 FVKESK. CDR3 in amino acids: CASSTNSGNTIYF. The CDR3 DNA is TGTGCCAGCAGTACTAACTCTGGAAACACCATATATTTT.

The rearrangement joins TRBV19 to TRBJ1-5, with no clear D. This CDR3 has 13 amino acids. The germline gives CDR1 LNHDA, CDR2 SQIVND (reference sequence). V was pared by 3 bases and J by 5 bases, with 8 bases between. For the CDR3, the DNA is TGTGCCAGTAGTATTATGGTAGATCAGCCCCAGCATTTT. This translates into CASSIMVDQPQHF. The complete variable domain, with remaining parts taken from reference TRBV19 and TRBJ1-5, reads DGGITQSPKYLFRKEGQNVTLSCEQNLNHDAMYWYRQDPGQGLRLIYYSQIVNDFQKGDIAEGYSVSREKKESFPLTVTSAQKNPTAFYLCASSIMVDQPQHFGDGTRLSIL.

The chain combines TRBV5-5 with TRBJ2-3; D is undetermined. CDR3 length equals 15 residues. Trimming removed 2 bases at V and 1 base at J, with 11 bases between. Germline lookup yields CDR1 SGHKS and CDR2 YYEKEE (reference sequence). CDR3 residues: CASSFWSTGTDTQYF. CDR3 coding DNA: TGTGCCAGCAGCTTCTGGAGTACGGGCACAGATACGCAGTATTTT.

The CDR3 loop is CASSSGRPHPTYNEQFF. In DNA form, the CDR3 reads TGTGCCAGTAGTAGCGGGAGGCCTCACCCAACCTACAATGAGCAGTTCTTC. The gene calls are TRBV19 and TRBJ2-1; 8 bases fit TRBD2. CDR1 is LNHDA, CDR2 SQIVND, per germline (reference sequence). J lost 2 bases, V lost 4 bases, and 10 bases had no gene match. The CDR3 loop spans 17 amino acids.

Worth noting for this clone: Other DNA sequences in this sample translate to the same CDR3. The chain couples TRBV11-2 to TRBJ2-3, with D uncertain. Germline V lookup: CDR1 SGHAT, CDR2 FQNNGV. Trimming took 0 bases from V and 6 from J, leaving 13 bases between them. The CDR3 spans 15 residues. The CDR3 protein is CASSLEATRRDTQYF. The CDR3 nucleotides are TGTGCCAGCAGCTTAGAGGCGACACGCCGGGATACGCAGTATTTT.

Here the CDR3 reads CASSISSGSNYEQYF. CDR3 coding DNA: TGTGCCAGCAGCATAAGCTCGGGATCCAACTACGAGCAGTACTTC. The V call is TRBV11-2, the J call TRBJ2-7; perhaps TRBD2 as D (5 bases). There are 15 residues in the CDR3. Per the germline V gene, CDR1 is SGHAT and CDR2 is FQNNGV. The V and J ends lost 5 bases and 3 bases respectively, with 17 bases between them. Full variable domain (outside the CDR3, taken from reference TRBV11-2 and TRBJ2-7): EAGVAQSPRYKIIEKRQSVAFWCNPISGHATLYWYQQILGQGPKLLIQFQNNGVVDDSQLPKDRFSAERLKGVDSTLKIQPAKLEDSAVYLCASSISSGSNYEQYFGPGTRLTVT.

This clone was picked up one time. The J gene is TRBJ2-2, the V gene TRBV18; no clear D. Germline V gives CDR1 KGHSH, CDR2 LQKENI. Trimming shortened V by 5 bases and J by 0 bases, and 13 bases separated the two germline ends. The CDR3 runs 16 residues. The CDR3 spells CASSKNTLANTGELFF. The CDR3 nucleotides read TGTGCCAGCTCAAAGAATACGCTAGCGAACACCGGGGAGCTGTTTTTT.